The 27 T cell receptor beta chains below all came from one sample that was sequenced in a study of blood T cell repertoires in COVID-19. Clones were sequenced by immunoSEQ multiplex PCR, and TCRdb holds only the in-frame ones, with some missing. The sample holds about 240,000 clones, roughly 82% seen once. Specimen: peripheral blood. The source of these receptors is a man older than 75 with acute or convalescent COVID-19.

CDR3 nucleotide sequence: TGTGCCAGCAGCTTACAGGGTGCGGCTAATGAAAAACTGTTTTTT. Protein product: CASSLQGAANEKLFF. The chain links TRBV11-1 to TRBJ1-4, with D perhaps matching TRBD1 (5 bases). The CDR3 loop spans 15 amino acids. Germline V gives CDR1 SGHAT, CDR2 FQDESV (reference sequence). V lost 2 bases and J lost 3, with 10 bases in between.

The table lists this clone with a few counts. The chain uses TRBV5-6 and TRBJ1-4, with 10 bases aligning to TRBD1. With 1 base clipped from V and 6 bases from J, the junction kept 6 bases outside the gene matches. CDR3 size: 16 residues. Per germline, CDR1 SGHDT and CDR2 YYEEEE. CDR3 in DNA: TGTGCCAGCAGCTTGACGACAGGGGGCTTTGATGAAAAACTGTTTTTT. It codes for CASSLTTGGFDEKLFF.

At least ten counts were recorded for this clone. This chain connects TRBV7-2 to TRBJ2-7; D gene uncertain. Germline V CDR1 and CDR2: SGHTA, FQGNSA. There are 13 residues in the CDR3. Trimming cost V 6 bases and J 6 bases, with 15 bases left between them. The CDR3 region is CASSVTSHPEQYF. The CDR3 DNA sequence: TGTGCCAGCAGTGTGACATCCCACCCCGAGCAGTACTTC.

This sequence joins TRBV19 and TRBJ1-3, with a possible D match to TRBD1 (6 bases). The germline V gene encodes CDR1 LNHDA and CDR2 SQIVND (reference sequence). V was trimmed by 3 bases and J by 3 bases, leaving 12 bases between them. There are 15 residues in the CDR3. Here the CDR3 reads CASSIYSGVGNTIYF. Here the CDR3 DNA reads TGTGCCAGTAGTATCTATTCAGGGGTTGGAAACACCATATATTTT.

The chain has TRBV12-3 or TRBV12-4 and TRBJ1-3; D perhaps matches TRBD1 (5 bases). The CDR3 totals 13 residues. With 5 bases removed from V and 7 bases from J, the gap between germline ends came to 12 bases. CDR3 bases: TGTGCCAGCAGTAACACGGGGGGTAACACCATATATTTT. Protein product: CASSNTGGNTIYF.

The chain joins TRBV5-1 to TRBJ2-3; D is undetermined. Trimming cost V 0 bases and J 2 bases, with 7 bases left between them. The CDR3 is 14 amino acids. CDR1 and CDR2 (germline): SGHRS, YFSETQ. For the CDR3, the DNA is TGCGCCAGCAGCTTGGGCAGAAACACAGATACGCAGTATTTT. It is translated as CASSLGRNTDTQYF.

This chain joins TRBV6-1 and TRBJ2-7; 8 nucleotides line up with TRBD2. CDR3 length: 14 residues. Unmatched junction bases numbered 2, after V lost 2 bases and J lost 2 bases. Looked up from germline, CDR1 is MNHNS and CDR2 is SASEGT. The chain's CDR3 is CASSEPGLAYEQYF. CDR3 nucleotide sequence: TGTGCCAGCAGTGAACCGGGACTAGCCTACGAGCAGTACTTC.

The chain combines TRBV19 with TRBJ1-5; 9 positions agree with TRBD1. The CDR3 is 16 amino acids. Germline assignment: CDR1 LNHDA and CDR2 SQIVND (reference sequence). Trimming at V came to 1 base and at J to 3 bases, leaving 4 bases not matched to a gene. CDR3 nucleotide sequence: TGTGCCAGTAGTATAGCGGGACAGGGATTCAATCAGCCCCAGCATTTT. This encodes CASSIAGQGFNQPQHF.

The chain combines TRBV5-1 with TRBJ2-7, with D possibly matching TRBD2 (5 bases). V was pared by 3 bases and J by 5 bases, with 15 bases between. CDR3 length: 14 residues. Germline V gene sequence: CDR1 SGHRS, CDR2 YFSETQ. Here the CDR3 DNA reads TGCGCCAGCAGCTCCCCCTCAAGGGAGCACGAGCAGTACTTC. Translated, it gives CASSSPSREHEQYF.

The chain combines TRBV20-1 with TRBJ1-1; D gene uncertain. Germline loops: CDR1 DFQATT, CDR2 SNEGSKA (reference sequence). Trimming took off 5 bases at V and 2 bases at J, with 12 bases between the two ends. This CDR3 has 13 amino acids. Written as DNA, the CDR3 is TGCAGTGCTCGTGCGGGGTTAAACACTGAAGCTTTCTTT. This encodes CSARAGLNTEAFF.

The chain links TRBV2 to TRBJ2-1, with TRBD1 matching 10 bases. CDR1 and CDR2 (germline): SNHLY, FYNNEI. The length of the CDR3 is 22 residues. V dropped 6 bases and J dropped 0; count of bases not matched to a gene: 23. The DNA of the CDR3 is TGTGCCAGCAGACCGGGACAGGGGTCAGGTATTAGCGGGATCGACTCCTACAATGAGCAGTTCTTC. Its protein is CASRPGQGSGISGIDSYNEQFF.

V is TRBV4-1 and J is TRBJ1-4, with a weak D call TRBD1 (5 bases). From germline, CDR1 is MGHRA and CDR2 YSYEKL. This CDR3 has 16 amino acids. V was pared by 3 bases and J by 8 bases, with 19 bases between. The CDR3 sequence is CASSQPRGGSWEKLFF. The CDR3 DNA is TGCGCCAGCAGCCAGCCCCGTGGGGGGTCATGGGAAAAACTGTTTTTT.

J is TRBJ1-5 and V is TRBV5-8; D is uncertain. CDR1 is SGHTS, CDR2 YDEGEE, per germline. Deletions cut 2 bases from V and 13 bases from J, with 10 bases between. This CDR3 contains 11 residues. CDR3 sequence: CASSLARGQHF. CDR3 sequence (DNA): TGTGCCAGCAGCTTAGCCCGAGGGCAGCATTTT.

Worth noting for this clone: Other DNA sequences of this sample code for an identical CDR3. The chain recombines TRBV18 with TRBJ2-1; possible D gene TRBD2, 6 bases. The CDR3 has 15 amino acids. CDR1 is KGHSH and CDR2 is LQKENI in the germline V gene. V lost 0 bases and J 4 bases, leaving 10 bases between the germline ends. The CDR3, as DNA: TGTGCCAGCTCACCACCGTCCGGGGGTTACAATGAGCAGTTCTTC. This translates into CASSPPSGGYNEQFF.

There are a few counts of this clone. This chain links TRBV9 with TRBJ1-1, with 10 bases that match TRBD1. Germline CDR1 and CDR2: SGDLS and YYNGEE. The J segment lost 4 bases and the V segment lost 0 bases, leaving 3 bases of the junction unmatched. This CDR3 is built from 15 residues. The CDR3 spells CASSVGTGGTTEAFF. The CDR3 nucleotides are TGTGCCAGCAGCGTAGGGACAGGGGGTACCACTGAAGCTTTCTTT.

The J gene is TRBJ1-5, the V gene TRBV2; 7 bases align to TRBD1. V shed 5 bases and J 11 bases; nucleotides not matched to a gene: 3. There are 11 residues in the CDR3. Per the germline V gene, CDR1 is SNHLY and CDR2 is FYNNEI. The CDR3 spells CASSSDRSQHF. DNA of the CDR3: TGTGCCAGCAGTTCGGACAGGTCCCAGCATTTT.

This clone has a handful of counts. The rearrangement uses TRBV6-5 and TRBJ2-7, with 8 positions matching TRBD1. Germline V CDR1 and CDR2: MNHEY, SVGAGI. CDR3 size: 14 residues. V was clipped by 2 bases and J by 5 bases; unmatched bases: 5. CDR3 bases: TGTGCCAGCAGTTACGGACAGGGCGTCGACGAGCAGTACTTC. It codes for CASSYGQGVDEQYF.

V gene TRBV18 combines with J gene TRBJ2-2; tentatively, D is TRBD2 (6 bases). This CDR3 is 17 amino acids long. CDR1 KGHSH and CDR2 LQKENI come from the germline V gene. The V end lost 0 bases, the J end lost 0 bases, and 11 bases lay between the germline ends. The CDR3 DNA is TGTGCCAGCTCACCACCTGGAGGGGCACCGAACACCGGGGAGCTGTTTTTT. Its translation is CASSPPGGAPNTGELFF.

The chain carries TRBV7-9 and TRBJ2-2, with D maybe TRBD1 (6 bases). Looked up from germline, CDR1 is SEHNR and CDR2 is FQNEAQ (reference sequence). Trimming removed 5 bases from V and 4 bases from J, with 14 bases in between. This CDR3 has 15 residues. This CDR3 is CASSPWTDPTGELFF. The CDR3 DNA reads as TGTGCCAGCAGCCCCTGGACAGACCCCACCGGGGAGCTGTTTTTT.

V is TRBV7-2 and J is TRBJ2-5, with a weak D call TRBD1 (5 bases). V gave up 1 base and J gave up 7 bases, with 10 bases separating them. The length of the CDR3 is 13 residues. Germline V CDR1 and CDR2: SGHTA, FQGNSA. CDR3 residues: CASSLDRRPTQYF. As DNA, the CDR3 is TGTGCCAGCAGCTTAGACAGGCGGCCGACCCAGTACTTC.

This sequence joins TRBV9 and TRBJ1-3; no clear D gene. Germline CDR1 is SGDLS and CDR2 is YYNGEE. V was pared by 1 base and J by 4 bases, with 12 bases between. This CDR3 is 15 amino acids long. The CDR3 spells CASSVTPERGNTIYF. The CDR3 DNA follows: TGTGCCAGCAGCGTAACCCCAGAGCGGGGAAACACCATATATTTT. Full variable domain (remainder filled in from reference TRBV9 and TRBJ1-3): DSGVTQTPKHLITATGQRVTLRCSPRSGDLSVYWYQQSLDQGLQFLIQYYNGEERAKGNILERFSAQQFPDLHSELNLSSLELGDSALYFCASSVTPERGNTIYFGEGSWLTVV.

CDR3 DNA sequence: TGTGCCAGCAGCTTGAGTGACCCGGGGGCTGAAGCTTTCTTT. This encodes CASSLSDPGAEAFF. The chain recombines TRBV5-4 with TRBJ1-1; a possible D gene is TRBD1 (5 bases). V lost 1 base to trimming and J lost 6 bases, with 13 bases between them. This CDR3 region has 14 residues. Germline V gene sequence: CDR1 SGHNT, CDR2 YYREEE (reference sequence).

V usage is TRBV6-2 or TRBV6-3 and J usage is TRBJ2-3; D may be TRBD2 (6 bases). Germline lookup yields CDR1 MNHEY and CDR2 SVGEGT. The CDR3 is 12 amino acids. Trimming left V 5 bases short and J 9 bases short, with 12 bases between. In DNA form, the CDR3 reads TGTGCCAGCAGTCAAGGAGGGCCCACGCAGTATTTT. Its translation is CASSQGGPTQYF.

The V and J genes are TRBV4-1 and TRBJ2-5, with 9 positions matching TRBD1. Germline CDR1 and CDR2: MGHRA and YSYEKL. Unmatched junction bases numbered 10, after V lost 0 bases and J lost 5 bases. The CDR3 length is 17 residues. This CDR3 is CASSQDLMGQGGETQYF. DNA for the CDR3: TGCGCCAGCAGCCAAGATCTAATGGGACAGGGTGGCGAGACCCAGTACTTC.

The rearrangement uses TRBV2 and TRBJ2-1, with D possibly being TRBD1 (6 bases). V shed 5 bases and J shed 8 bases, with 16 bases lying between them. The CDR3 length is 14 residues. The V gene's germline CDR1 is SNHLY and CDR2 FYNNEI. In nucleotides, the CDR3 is TGTGCCAGCAGTTCGATTACAGGGAAGGATGAGCAGTTCTTC. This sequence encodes CASSSITGKDEQFF.

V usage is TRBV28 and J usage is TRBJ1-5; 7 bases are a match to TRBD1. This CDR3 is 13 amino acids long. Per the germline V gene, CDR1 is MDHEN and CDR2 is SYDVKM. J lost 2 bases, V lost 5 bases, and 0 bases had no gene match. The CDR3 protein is CASSDRGNQPQHF. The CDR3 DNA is TGTGCCAGCAGTGACAGGGGCAATCAGCCCCAGCATTTT. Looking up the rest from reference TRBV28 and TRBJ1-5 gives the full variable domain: DVKVTQSSRYLVKRTGEKVFLECVQDMDHENMFWYRQDPGLGLRLIYFSYDVKMKEKGDIPEGYSVSREKKERFSLILESASTNQTSMYLCASSDRGNQPQHFGDGTRLSIL.

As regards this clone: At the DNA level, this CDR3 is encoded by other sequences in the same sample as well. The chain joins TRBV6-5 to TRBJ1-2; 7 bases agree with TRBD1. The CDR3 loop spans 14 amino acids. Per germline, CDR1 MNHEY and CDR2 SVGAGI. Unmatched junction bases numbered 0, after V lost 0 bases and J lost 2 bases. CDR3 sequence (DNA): TGTGCCAGCAGTTACTCGACAGGGAACTATGGCTACACCTTC. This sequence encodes CASSYSTGNYGYTF.